Shown below are 29 T cell receptor beta chains from a single sample sequenced in a study of liver allograft versus peripheral blood T cells. Across the study: Recipients' peripheral blood served as the comparator for T cell receptor repertoires in transplanted livers.

TCRdb recomputed calls from the reads with MiXCR, one row per CDR3 protein. The sample consists of 8,500 to 14,000 distinct CDR3 sequences, about 25% of them appearing once. The receptors shown here come from a human patient who had a liver transplant. Part of the T cells may come from the graft donor.

This rearrangement joins TRBV14 to TRBJ2-5; D remains unclear. Germline V CDR1 and CDR2: SGHDN, FVKESK. V gave up 3 bases and J gave up 2 bases, with 7 bases separating them. CDR3 size: 13 residues. In nucleotides, the CDR3 is TGTGCCAGCAGCCATCTAGAGCAAGAGACCCAGTACTTC. This sequence encodes CASSHLEQETQYF.

A few counts support this clonotype. The chain carries TRBV28 and TRBJ1-2, with TRBD1 matching 7 bases. The CDR3 is made up of 13 amino acids. J was trimmed by 4 bases and V by 7 bases; bases with no gene match: 6. Germline-derived CDR1 and CDR2 are MDHEN and SYDVKM. The CDR3 loop is CASKGADTYGYTF. CDR3 sequence (DNA): TGTGCCAGCAAGGGGGCGGACACCTATGGCTACACCTTC.

This chain links TRBV15 with TRBJ2-1; D uncertain. Germline V gives CDR1 LNHNV, CDR2 YYDKDF (reference sequence). Trimming removed 0 bases at V and 4 bases at J, with 7 bases between. This CDR3 spans 14 amino acids. For the CDR3, the DNA is TGTGCCACCAGCAGAGATGGCGGTTACAATGAGCAGTTCTTC. It specifies CATSRDGGYNEQFF.

J is TRBJ1-6 and V is TRBV19, with D perhaps TRBD1 (6 bases). The V and J ends lost 7 bases and 6 bases respectively, with 13 bases between them. The germline gives CDR1 LNHDA, CDR2 SQIVND (reference sequence). CDR3 length: 14 residues. CDR3 coding DNA: TGTGCCAGTACCTCGGGGGGCGGTAATTCACCCCTCCACTTT. Its translation: CASTSGGGNSPLHF. Looking up the rest from reference TRBV19 and TRBJ1-6 gives the full variable domain: DGGITQSPKYLFRKEGQNVTLSCEQNLNHDAMYWYRQDPGQGLRLIYYSQIVNDFQKGDIAEGYSVSREKKESFPLTVTSAQKNPTAFYLCASTSGGGNSPLHFGNGTRLTVT.

The chain combines TRBV7-9 with TRBJ2-1, with TRBD2 identical over 10 bases. The length of the CDR3 is 16 residues. Losses at the gene ends were 2 bases for V and 9 bases for J; bases not matched to a gene: 10. CDR1 is SEHNR and CDR2 is FQNEAQ in the germline V gene (reference sequence). The chain's CDR3 is CASSLSLAGALPEQFF. CDR3 bases: TGTGCCAGCAGCTTATCCCTAGCGGGAGCCCTACCTGAGCAGTTCTTC.

Note on this clonotype: This may arise from a read error, as a much more abundant clone is one base away. The CDR3 DNA is TGTGCCAGCTCACGGACAGCGTGGACGGGGCCGTATGGCTACACCTTC. Its translation is CASSRTAWTGPYGYTF. The V gene is TRBV18, the J gene TRBJ1-2; D is possibly TRBD1 (6 bases). The CDR3 consists of 16 residues. The germline V and J ends were trimmed by 4 bases and 5 bases, with 20 bases remaining between them. In germline, CDR1 is KGHSH, CDR2 LQKENI.

By sample fraction, this clonotype is medium-sized (0.01 to 0.1%). This chain joins TRBV6-1 and TRBJ1-6; 9 bases align to TRBD1. CDR3 length: 15 amino acids. Unmatched junction bases numbered 7, after V lost 7 bases and J lost 6 bases. Germline-derived CDR1 and CDR2 are MNHNS and SASEGT. CDR3 region: CASTAWDRVNSPLHF. In DNA, the CDR3 is TGTGCCAGCACCGCATGGGACAGGGTTAATTCACCCCTCCACTTT.

In its sample, this clonotype ranks as medium-sized. This chain joins TRBV18 and TRBJ1-2; D possibly corresponds to TRBD1 (5 bases). V was cut by 1 base and J by 0 bases, with 6 bases left in between. Per the germline V gene, CDR1 is KGHSH and CDR2 is LQKENI. The CDR3 sequence is 14 residues long. Here the CDR3 reads CASSPLRANYGYTF. In DNA, the CDR3 is TGTGCCAGCTCACCACTCAGGGCTAACTATGGCTACACCTTC.

The J gene is TRBJ1-1, the V gene TRBV5-6; no clear D gene. The CDR3 is 14 residues long. V lost 2 bases and J lost 1, with 9 bases in between. Germline V gene sequence: CDR1 SGHDT, CDR2 YYEEEE. This CDR3 is CASSLVQRNTEAFF. The DNA of the CDR3 is TGTGCCAGCAGCTTAGTACAGAGGAACACTGAAGCTTTCTTT.

This clonotype ranks as medium-sized. The chain couples TRBV6-6 to TRBJ2-7; D possibly corresponds to TRBD2 (6 bases). CDR3 length: 13 residues. V lost 2 bases to trimming and J lost 6 bases, with 11 bases between them. Germline values: CDR1 MNHNY, CDR2 SVGAGI (reference sequence). The CDR3 bases are TGTGCCAGCAGTTACACCCGGGAGACCGAGCAGTACTTC. Protein product: CASSYTRETEQYF.

V usage is TRBV19 and J usage is TRBJ1-5; D is unresolved. Germline V gives CDR1 LNHDA, CDR2 SQIVND (reference sequence). The V gene lost 6 bases and the J gene lost 3 bases, with 6 bases spanning the gap. This CDR3 comprises 12 residues. CDR3 protein: CASRWTNQPQHF. CDR3 in DNA: TGTGCCAGTAGGTGGACCAATCAGCCCCAGCATTTT.

The genes are TRBV2 and TRBJ1-1; D is unresolved. The germline CDR1 and CDR2 sequences are SNHLY and FYNNEI. V gave up 2 bases and J gave up 0 bases, with 4 bases separating them. This CDR3 spans 13 amino acids. The CDR3 coding sequence is TGTGCCAGCAGTGAACAGTTGAACACTGAAGCTTTCTTT. It yields the protein CASSEQLNTEAFF.

This clonotype was detected only a few times. The chain joins TRBV5-4 to TRBJ1-2; D perhaps matches TRBD1 (5 bases). Deletions cut 4 bases from V and 8 bases from J, with 15 bases between. The CDR3 runs 13 residues. Germline CDR1 SGHNT, CDR2 YYREEE (reference sequence). The CDR3 region is CASSPARDFGYTF. The DNA for the CDR3 is TGTGCCAGCAGCCCCGCCAGGGACTTCGGCTACACCTTC.

The chain combines TRBV6-5 with TRBJ1-3; tentatively, D is TRBD1 (5 bases). V lost 4 bases, J lost 15 bases, and 16 bases lay in between. The length of the CDR3 is 12 residues. Looked up from germline, CDR1 is MNHEY and CDR2 is SVGAGI. CDR3 region: CASSSSGGVRYF. The DNA for the CDR3 is TGTGCCAGCAGTTCCTCCGGGGGTGTTAGATATTTT.

This clonotype is judged medium-sized. The rearrangement uses TRBV19 and TRBJ1-1; the D is unclear. This CDR3 region has 13 residues. Trimming took 3 bases from V and 3 from J, leaving 8 bases between them. Per germline, CDR1 LNHDA and CDR2 SQIVND (reference sequence). This CDR3 reads CASSISSYTEAFF. The CDR3 DNA sequence: TGTGCCAGTAGTATTAGCAGTTACACTGAAGCTTTCTTT.

This clonotype qualifies as medium-sized. The V call is TRBV19, the J call TRBJ1-1; 8 nucleotides line up with TRBD1. CDR3 size: 15 residues. The trim removed 5 bases at V and 3 bases at J, leaving 8 bases unmatched. Germline loops: CDR1 LNHDA, CDR2 SQIVND (reference sequence). The CDR3 DNA sequence: TGTGCCAGTAGTCACAGGGGGGGGGTGTACACTGAAGCTTTCTTT. Its translation is CASSHRGGVYTEAFF.

The chain combines TRBV20-1 with TRBJ1-5, with D possibly TRBD1 on 6 matching bases. The CDR3 runs to 15 residues. Germline loops: CDR1 DFQATT, CDR2 SNEGSKA (reference sequence). Between the trimmed V and J ends, which lost 6 bases and 3 bases, there was a span of 18 bases. The CDR3 protein is CSARTAGALNQPQHF. The CDR3, as DNA: TGCAGTGCCCGAACGGCAGGGGCCCTCAATCAGCCCCAGCATTTT.

The rearrangement uses TRBV6-1 and TRBJ2-5, with D possibly being TRBD2 (5 bases). Germline lookup yields CDR1 MNHNS and CDR2 SASEGT. The CDR3 is 13 residues long. V lost 5 bases and J lost 5, with 12 bases in between. CDR3 nucleotide sequence: TGTGCCAGCAGTATCTTGGGAGTGGAGACCCAGTACTTC. It yields the protein CASSILGVETQYF.

This clonotype was counted between two and nine times. The rearrangement uses TRBV15 and TRBJ1-4; D ambiguous. The length of the CDR3 is 16 residues. The germline gives CDR1 LNHNV, CDR2 YYDKDF (reference sequence). V was trimmed by 5 bases and J by 9 bases, leaving 22 bases between them. The CDR3 bases are TGTGCCACCAGCCGCCTCGAGCTTAGGACGGATAAAAAACTGTTTTTT. Its translation is CATSRLELRTDKKLFF.

This clonotype has a handful of counts. This chain uses TRBV5-6 with TRBJ1-2; 8 nucleotides match TRBD1. This CDR3 contains 15 residues. The V gene's germline CDR1 is SGHDT and CDR2 YYEEEE. J lost 4 bases, V lost 1 base, and 6 bases had no gene match. CDR3 loop: CASSLFSGGGYGYTF. The CDR3 DNA reads as TGTGCCAGCAGCTTGTTTTCAGGGGGCGGCTATGGCTACACCTTC.

V gene TRBV7-9 combines with J gene TRBJ1-4; the D is unclear. The CDR3 totals 13 residues. Between the trimmed V and J ends, which lost 1 base and 8 bases, there was a span of 8 bases. The V gene's germline CDR1 is SEHNR and CDR2 FQNEAQ (reference sequence). The CDR3 loop reads CASSLEPSEKLFF. CDR3 nucleotides: TGTGCCAGCAGCTTAGAGCCAAGCGAAAAACTGTTTTTT.

This clonotype is termed medium-sized. The V call is TRBV7-2, the J call TRBJ2-3; TRBD2 matches at 8 bases. The germline CDR1 and CDR2 sequences are SGHTA and FQGNSA. There are 19 residues in the CDR3. V dropped 0 bases and J dropped 0; count of bases not matched to a gene: 11. The CDR3 sequence: CASSLAGASGLASTDTQYF. CDR3 coding DNA: TGTGCCAGCAGCTTAGCGGGGGCTAGCGGGCTTGCTAGCACAGATACGCAGTATTTT.

This clonotype was detected only a few times. The chain links TRBV20-1 to TRBJ2-7, with 7 bases matching TRBD1. Germline V gene data show CDR1 as DFQATT and CDR2 as SNEGSKA (reference sequence). This CDR3 is 14 amino acids long. With V trimmed by 0 bases and J by 3 bases, 5 bases remained unmatched. The CDR3 sequence is CSARDPTGDYEQYF. CDR3 coding DNA: TGCAGTGCTAGAGATCCAACAGGGGACTACGAGCAGTACTTC.

This chain connects TRBV10-2 to TRBJ2-7, with 7 bases identical to TRBD1. Trimming cost V 6 bases and J 3 bases; bases outside gene matches: 11. Germline V CDR1 and CDR2: WSHSY, SAAADI. This CDR3 spans 15 amino acids. CDR3 loop: CASRNGKGQNYEQYF. CDR3 bases: TGCGCCAGCAGGAATGGGAAGGGACAGAACTACGAGCAGTACTTC.

This clonotype qualifies as medium-sized. The gene calls are TRBV7-9 and TRBJ2-2, with D maybe TRBD2 (5 bases). CDR1 SEHNR and CDR2 FQNEAQ come from the germline V gene (reference sequence). The CDR3 loop spans 15 amino acids. Trimming shortened V by 2 bases and J by 3 bases, and 10 bases separated the two germline ends. Here the CDR3 reads CASSLRADYTGELFF. CDR3 DNA sequence: TGTGCCAGCAGCTTACGAGCGGACTACACCGGGGAGCTGTTTTTT.

Note on this clonotype: A single base separates this from a much larger clone, so it may be a read error. The V gene is TRBV7-2, the J gene TRBJ1-5; TRBD1 matches 7 bases. The CDR3 consists of 16 residues. Germline V gene data show CDR1 as SGHTA and CDR2 as FQGNSA. CDR3 DNA sequence: TGTGACAGCAGCCACCGACAGGGATTTAGCAATCAGCCCCAGCATTTT. As protein: CDSSHRQGFSNQPQHF.

The CDR3 protein is CASNPGQGANDYGYTF. CDR3 DNA: TGTGCCAGCAATCCGGGACAGGGGGCAAACGACTATGGCTACACCTTC. V gene TRBV6-2 or TRBV6-3 combines with J gene TRBJ1-2; 12 bases line up with TRBD1. CDR3 size: 16 residues. Germline lookup yields CDR1 MNHEY and CDR2 SVGEGT. The V and J ends lost 7 bases and 3 bases, in that order; junction bases with no gene match: 9.

This chain uses TRBV24-1 with TRBJ2-1; 11 bases are a match to TRBD1. Trimming took 4 bases from V and 4 from J; bases not matched to a gene: 5. The CDR3 is 16 residues long. Germline loops: CDR1 KGHDR, CDR2 SFDVKD. This CDR3 is CATSDLDRGQYNEQFF. Written as DNA, the CDR3 is TGTGCCACCAGTGACTTGGACAGGGGGCAGTACAATGAGCAGTTCTTC.

In regard to this clonotype: This sequence may be a read error, since a much larger clone differs from it by one base. The chain is built from TRBV18 and TRBJ1-1; D not certain. The V end lost 5 bases, the J end lost 4 bases, and 11 bases lay between the germline ends. The CDR3 length is 13 residues. Germline-derived CDR1 and CDR2 are KGHSH and LQKENI. CDR3 nucleotides: TGTGCCAGCTCAGGGATGTGGGCCACTGAAGCTTTCTTT. Its translation: CASSGMWATEAFF.